A single sample gave rise to the 27 T cell receptor beta chains below, sequenced in a study of HIV-infected patients and healthy controls. Reverse transcription used 450 to 650 ng RNA and constant-region primers for alpha and beta. Separate chain-specific third strand synthesis with multiplexing indices produced the alpha and beta libraries. TCRdb called the 5' RACE reads again in MiXCR, with one record for every CDR3 protein. This sample has about 5,500 distinct CDR3 sequences, with under 9.5% found just once. All unsorted peripheral T cells were captured because whole blood was used without fractionation. Source: blood, taken before antiretroviral therapy. Every receptor here comes from an adult with HIV infection.

This clonotype counts as medium-sized. In DNA form, the CDR3 reads TGTGCCAGCAGCCTCGGTGCCTACAATGAGCAGTTCTTC. This encodes CASSLGAYNEQFF. The chain recombines TRBV4-2 with TRBJ2-1; D is unresolved. The CDR3 runs to 13 residues. V was shortened by 4 bases and J by 2 bases, with 6 bases between the two germline ends. Germline V lookup: CDR1 LGHNA, CDR2 YNFKEQ.

This clonotype has at least ten counts. The chain couples TRBV18 to TRBJ2-1; D might be TRBD1 (5 bases). Germline V gene data show CDR1 as KGHSH and CDR2 as LQKENI. This CDR3 is built from 15 residues. The V gene lost 0 bases and the J gene lost 2 bases, with 8 bases spanning the gap. Here the CDR3 reads CASSPPAGTYNEQFF. The CDR3 DNA is TGTGCCAGCTCACCACCGGCAGGGACCTACAATGAGCAGTTCTTC.

This clonotype has a count of ten or more. The chain combines TRBV7-8 with TRBJ2-7; D perhaps matches TRBD2 (5 bases). The CDR3 sequence is 15 residues long. V was shortened by 5 bases and J by 2 bases, with 16 bases between the two germline ends. CDR1 and CDR2 (germline): SGHVS, FQNEAQ. The CDR3 DNA sequence: TGTGCCAGCAGCCCCTTTGCGGGCGCAACCTACGAGCAGTACTTC. It codes for CASSPFAGATYEQYF.

This clonotype is classed as medium-sized (0.01 to 0.1%). The V call is TRBV24-1, the J call TRBJ2-3, with D possibly being TRBD1 or TRBD2 (5 bases each). The germline gives CDR1 KGHDR, CDR2 SFDVKD. CDR3 size: 15 residues. The V and J ends lost 3 bases and 4 bases respectively, with 13 bases between them. The CDR3 nucleotides read TGTGCCACCAGTGATAAGAGGGGAAGGGCAGATACGCAGTATTTT. The encoded protein is CATSDKRGRADTQYF.

The chain employs TRBV6-5 and TRBJ1-5, with TRBD1 as a possible D gene (5 bases). V lost 2 bases and J lost 3, with 11 bases in between. Germline CDR1 reads MNHEY; CDR2 reads SVGAGI. CDR3 length: 15 amino acids. The CDR3 nucleotides are TGTGCCAGCAGTTACGGAGGGGCGAACAATCAGCCCCAGCATTTT. It specifies CASSYGGANNQPQHF.

The chain employs TRBV2 and TRBJ1-1, with D unclear. The CDR3 consists of 14 residues. Germline CDR1 and CDR2: SNHLY and FYNNEI. Deletions cut 6 bases from V and 0 bases from J, with 11 bases between. The CDR3 loop is CASRKRTMNTEAFF. The CDR3, as DNA: TGTGCCAGCAGAAAGAGAACCATGAACACTGAAGCTTTCTTT.

This sequence joins TRBV24-1 and TRBJ2-7; D unclear. V lost 9 bases and J 6 bases, leaving 11 bases between the germline ends. In germline, CDR1 is KGHDR, CDR2 SFDVKD. This CDR3 is 11 amino acids long. The CDR3 DNA sequence: TGTGCCACCTGGAGCGTTTCCGAGCAGTACTTC. Its translation is CATWSVSEQYF.

Ten or more counts support this clonotype. J is TRBJ2-5 and V is TRBV7-8; 15 bases agree with TRBD2. Losses at the gene ends were 5 bases for V and 2 bases for J; bases not matched to a gene: 9. CDR3 length equals 18 residues. Per germline, CDR1 SGHVS and CDR2 FQNEAQ. In DNA, the CDR3 is TGTGCCAGCAGCACGCAAAGGACTAGCGGGAGGGGGCAAGAGACCCAGTACTTC. Protein sequence: CASSTQRTSGRGQETQYF. Filled out from reference TRBV7-8 and TRBJ2-5, the complete variable domain reads GAGVSQSPRYKVAKRGQDVALRCDPISGHVSLFWYQQALGQGPEFLTYFQNEAQLDKSGLPSDRFFAERPEGSVSTLKIQRTQQEDSAVYLCASSTQRTSGRGQETQYFGPGTRLLVL.

This clonotype is labeled medium-sized. V is TRBV5-5 and J is TRBJ2-5; TRBD1 is a possible D gene (6 bases). The CDR3 loop spans 14 amino acids. Between the trimmed V and J ends, which lost 2 bases and 3 bases, there was a span of 11 bases. Per germline, CDR1 SGHKS and CDR2 YYEKEE (reference sequence). DNA of the CDR3: TGTGCCAGCAGCTTACAGGGCGACGAAGAGACCCAGTACTTC. This gives the protein CASSLQGDEETQYF.

In its sample, this clonotype was seen a few times. The rearrangement joins TRBV4-1 to TRBJ1-2; D remains ambiguous. The CDR3 consists of 15 residues. V lost 1 base, J lost 4 bases, and 13 bases lay in between. CDR1 is MGHRA, CDR2 YSYEKL, per germline. CDR3 sequence reads: CASSQAPAGSYGYTF. Here the CDR3 DNA reads TGCGCCAGCAGCCAAGCTCCGGCGGGCAGCTATGGCTACACCTTC.

There are many counts of this clonotype. The CDR3 spells CAWSVYSGEREQYF. In nucleotides, the CDR3 is TGTGCCTGGAGTGTATATAGCGGGGAAAGGGAGCAGTACTTC. The gene calls are TRBV30 and TRBJ2-7, with TRBD2 identical over 8 bases. V trimming: 0 bases; J trimming: 7 bases; junction bases outside the gene matches: 8. CDR3 length equals 14 residues. Germline V gives CDR1 GTSNPN, CDR2 SVGIG (reference sequence). Looking up the rest from reference TRBV30 and TRBJ2-7 gives the full variable domain: SQTIHQWPATLVQPVGSPLSLECTVEGTSNPNLYWYRQAAGRGLQLLFYSVGIGQISSEVPQNLSASRPQDRQFILSSKKLLLSDSGFYLCAWSVYSGEREQYFGPGTRLTVT.

This clonotype was recorded a few times. The genes are TRBV7-3 and TRBJ2-3, with 9 bases identical to TRBD2. The ends lost 5 bases at V and 5 bases at J; junction bases unmatched: 11. This CDR3 is built from 16 residues. Germline assignment: CDR1 SGHTA and CDR2 FQGTGA. CDR3 residues: CASSQQPGLAGDTQYF. In DNA form, the CDR3 reads TGTGCCAGCAGCCAGCAACCGGGACTAGCTGGAGATACGCAGTATTTT.

V is TRBV21-1 and J is TRBJ2-1. TRBV21-1 is deemed a pseudogene. CDR3 length equals 14 residues. The CDR3 nucleotides are TGTGCCAGCAGCAGCCTTGACCAGACCAATGAGCAGTTCTTC. Protein sequence: CASSSLDQTNEQFF.

This clonotype was detected ten times or more. The chain is built from TRBV29-1 and TRBJ2-1; 8 bases fit TRBD1. Unmatched junction bases numbered 8, after V lost 5 bases and J lost 8 bases. Looked up from germline, CDR1 is SQVTM and CDR2 is ANQGSEA. CDR3 length equals 13 residues. CDR3 bases: TGCAGCGTTAGAGGACAGGGTGTTGATGAGCAGTTCTTC. As protein: CSVRGQGVDEQFF.

This clonotype is labeled medium-sized (0.01 to 0.1%). The chain uses TRBV5-4 and TRBJ1-3; D not certain. Trimming shortened V by 0 bases and J by 2 bases, and 9 bases separated the two germline ends. The length of the CDR3 is 15 residues. The V gene's germline CDR1 is SGHNT and CDR2 YYREEE (reference sequence). This chain's CDR3 is CASSLGAGPGNTIYF. In DNA, the CDR3 is TGTGCCAGCAGCTTGGGCGCCGGCCCTGGAAACACCATATATTTT.

V gene TRBV7-2 combines with J gene TRBJ2-3; 13 bases align to TRBD2. Per the germline V gene, CDR1 is SGHTA and CDR2 is FQGNSA. CDR3 size: 19 residues. The junction had 18 bases not matched to a gene; V was cut back by 5 bases and J by 7 bases. The CDR3 protein is CASSTSKGLAGQKSHTQYF. In DNA form, the CDR3 reads TGTGCCAGCAGCACTAGCAAGGGACTAGCGGGGCAGAAGTCGCATACGCAGTATTTT. Together with reference TRBV7-2 and TRBJ2-3, the CDR3 gives the full variable domain: GAGVSQSPSNKVTEKGKDVELRCDPISGHTALYWYRQSLGQGLEFLIYFQGNSAPDKSGLPSDRFSAERTGGSVSTLTIQRTQQEDSAVYLCASSTSKGLAGQKSHTQYFGPGTRLTVL.

This clonotype showed up just a few times. This chain uses TRBV7-6 with TRBJ2-5, with D possibly being TRBD2 (5 bases). V lost 8 bases and J 0 bases, leaving 10 bases between the germline ends. The CDR3 consists of 13 residues. The germline gives CDR1 SGHVS, CDR2 FNYEAQ. CDR3 sequence: CASGEGDQETQYF. DNA for the CDR3: TGTGCCAGCGGCGAGGGAGACCAAGAGACCCAGTACTTC.

Many counts were recorded for this clonotype. The gene calls are TRBV6-5 and TRBJ2-2; D might be TRBD1 or TRBD2, each matching 6 bases. CDR1 and CDR2 (germline): MNHEY, SVGAGI. The CDR3 covers 14 residues. Trimming left V 3 bases short and J 4 bases short, with 9 bases between. The CDR3 is CASSYGGPTGELFF. Written as DNA, the CDR3 is TGTGCCAGCAGTTATGGGGGGCCCACCGGGGAGCTGTTTTTT.

In this sample, this clonotype turned up a few times. V gene TRBV2 combines with J gene TRBJ2-2; no definite D call. CDR3 size: 13 residues. Between the trimmed V and J ends, which lost 6 bases and 2 bases, there was a span of 7 bases. CDR1 and CDR2 (germline): SNHLY, FYNNEI. CDR3 bases: TGTGCCAGCAGGCGCCTTAACACCGGGGAGCTGTTTTTT. This gives the protein CASRRLNTGELFF.

This clonotype appeared many times. This chain uses TRBV6-2 or TRBV6-3 with TRBJ2-2; D possibly corresponds to TRBD2 (6 bases). The CDR3 loop spans 14 amino acids. V lost 3 bases and J lost 7, with 12 bases in between. Germline assignment: CDR1 MNHEY and CDR2 SVGEGT. CDR3 nucleotide sequence: TGTGCCAGCAGTTATCGGCGGGGCGGCGGGGAGCTGTTTTTT. It yields the protein CASSYRRGGGELFF.

This clonotype was seen more than once but under ten times. This rearrangement joins TRBV12-3 or TRBV12-4 to TRBJ2-3; D ambiguous. The ends were cut back, 7 bases at V and 2 bases at J, with 16 bases in the middle. This CDR3 spans 15 amino acids. The chain's CDR3 is CASTSSHLNTDTQYF. CDR3 DNA: TGTGCCAGCACTTCCTCGCACTTAAACACAGATACGCAGTATTTT.

By proportion, this clonotype is medium-sized. The genes are TRBV2 and TRBJ2-1; TRBD1 is a possible D gene (6 bases). V lost 7 bases and J 5 bases, leaving 18 bases between the germline ends. The CDR3 totals 15 residues. The germline gives CDR1 SNHLY, CDR2 FYNNEI. CDR3 bases: TGTGCCAGCAAACCAGGGGTTGTGTGGAACAATGAGCAGTTCTTC. As protein: CASKPGVVWNNEQFF. The whole variable domain, remainder taken from reference TRBV2 and TRBJ2-1, is EPEVTQTPSHQVTQMGQEVILRCVPISNHLYFYWYRQILGQKVEFLVSFYNNEISEKSEIFDDQFSVERPDGSNFTLKIRSTKLEDSAMYFCASKPGVVWNNEQFFGPGTRLTVL.

This clonotype was seen ten or more times. This rearrangement joins TRBV7-9 to TRBJ1-5; 7 positions agree with TRBD1. The V and J ends lost 6 bases and 3 bases, in that order; junction bases with no gene match: 2. There are 13 residues in the CDR3. Germline V gene data show CDR1 as SEHNR and CDR2 as FQNEAQ (reference sequence). CDR3 DNA sequence: TGTGCCAGCAGAGAGGGGGCCAATCAGCCCCAGCATTTT. Residues: CASREGANQPQHF.

This clonotype was seen many times. The chain couples TRBV9 to TRBJ2-7; D call uncertain. The CDR3 is 12 amino acids. V lost 3 bases to trimming and J lost 6 bases, with 10 bases between them. The germline CDR1 and CDR2 sequences are SGDLS and YYNGEE. CDR3 in amino acids: CASSANFPEQYF. The CDR3 nucleotides are TGTGCCAGCAGCGCGAACTTTCCCGAGCAGTACTTC.

This chain uses TRBV28 with TRBJ1-1; D not certain. This CDR3 is built from 14 residues. V lost 5 bases and J lost 4, with 14 bases in between. Germline CDR1 MDHEN, CDR2 SYDVKM. The CDR3 here is CASSPREWRTEAFF. The CDR3, as DNA: TGTGCCAGCAGTCCCCGCGAGTGGCGCACTGAAGCTTTCTTT.

This clonotype counts as medium-sized (0.01 to 0.1%). The genes are TRBV6-2 or TRBV6-3 and TRBJ2-1; no clear D gene. Germline CDR1 MNHEY, CDR2 SVGEGT. This CDR3 contains 11 residues. Trimming removed 8 bases at V and 7 bases at J, with 9 bases between. CDR3 bases: TGTGCCAGCCCCTTGGGGAATGAGCAGTTCTTC. Its protein is CASPLGNEQFF.

This clonotype ranks as medium-sized. This sequence joins TRBV4-1 and TRBJ1-2; D may be TRBD1 (6 bases). Trimming took off 1 base at V and 5 bases at J, with 20 bases between the two ends. There are 17 residues in the CDR3. Germline CDR1 is MGHRA and CDR2 is YSYEKL. Here the CDR3 DNA reads TGCGCCAGCAGCCAAGGAACTGGGGGGCCAAGAGGGTATGGCTACACCTTC. This gives the protein CASSQGTGGPRGYGYTF.